The 31 T cell receptor beta chains below come from one sample, sequenced in a study of cytomegalovirus exposure and HLA in healthy donors. 13 Jbeta primers and 60 Vbeta primers were used for the PCR. Clones were read by immunoSEQ multiplex PCR, and TCRdb kept only the in-frame ones, dropping some. The sample gives roughly 100,000 clones, around 60% of which show up once; less than 5% is in the top ten. Source material: PBMCs. These receptors were collected from a human donor in good health.

The chain carries TRBV5-8 and TRBJ2-7, with unresolved D. Germline CDR1 and CDR2: SGHTS and YDEGEE. The CDR3 has 16 residues. Between the trimmed V and J ends, which lost 4 bases and 2 bases, there was a span of 19 bases. CDR3 bases: TGTGCCAGCAGCGTCTATGTAGCACGGAACGCCTACGAGCAGTACTTC. Amino acid sequence: CASSVYVARNAYEQYF.

The genes are TRBV28 and TRBJ1-1, with TRBD1 matching over 8 bases. This CDR3 is built from 15 residues. Trimming took 3 bases from V and 5 from J; bases not matched to a gene: 8. In germline, CDR1 is MDHEN, CDR2 SYDVKM. CDR3 protein: CASSFPTGGGTEAFF. As DNA, the CDR3 is TGTGCCAGCAGTTTCCCTACAGGGGGAGGAACTGAAGCTTTCTTT.

This clone was counted a few times. V gene TRBV6-1 combines with J gene TRBJ2-5; TRBD2 matches 9 bases. CDR3 length: 14 amino acids. V shed 8 bases and J 2 bases; nucleotides not matched to a gene: 6. CDR1 MNHNS and CDR2 SASEGT come from the germline V gene. In DNA, the CDR3 is TGTGCCAGCCGGCCTAGCGGGATACAAGAGACCCAGTACTTC. Its protein is CASRPSGIQETQYF.

This clone showed up just a few times. The rearrangement uses TRBV19 and TRBJ2-1; D ambiguous. The V and J ends lost 3 bases and 6 bases respectively, with 12 bases between them. The germline V gene encodes CDR1 LNHDA and CDR2 SQIVND (reference sequence). CDR3 size: 14 residues. The CDR3 sequence is CASSIVQFRNEQFF. As DNA, the CDR3 is TGTGCCAGTAGTATCGTACAGTTTCGCAATGAGCAGTTCTTC.

The CDR3 bases are TGCGCCAGCAGCTGGCGACAGACCCCCGACGAGCAGTACTTC. This encodes CASSWRQTPDEQYF. The chain couples TRBV4-1 to TRBJ2-7; TRBD1 is a possible D gene (5 bases). Trimming cost V 5 bases and J 5 bases, with 16 bases left between them. The CDR3 has 14 amino acids. Germline CDR1 is MGHRA and CDR2 is YSYEKL.

The V call is TRBV4-1, the J call TRBJ1-5; maybe TRBD1 (5 bases). Per germline, CDR1 MGHRA and CDR2 YSYEKL. The CDR3 contains 16 residues. V gave up 5 bases and J gave up 6 bases, with 20 bases separating them. In DNA form, the CDR3 reads TGCGCCAGCAGCTCTGGCACAGGCCTCGCCAGTCAGCCCCAGCATTTT. It translates to CASSSGTGLASQPQHF.

The gene calls are TRBV19 and TRBJ2-7, with a possible D match to TRBD1 (5 bases). The V and J ends lost 5 bases and 2 bases respectively, with 13 bases between them. The CDR3 runs to 14 residues. Germline V CDR1 and CDR2: LNHDA, SQIVND (reference sequence). CDR3: CASSPADITYEQYF. For the CDR3, the DNA is TGTGCCAGTAGTCCGGCGGACATCACCTACGAGCAGTACTTC.

The chain links TRBV7-9 to TRBJ2-3; 8 bases are a match to TRBD1. Germline lookup yields CDR1 SEHNR and CDR2 FQNEAQ (reference sequence). V lost 5 bases and J lost 3; bases outside the gene matches: 10. The CDR3 consists of 16 residues. The CDR3: CASSPRGRLATDTQYF. DNA of the CDR3: TGTGCCAGCAGCCCCAGGGGGCGCTTAGCGACAGATACGCAGTATTTT. The whole variable domain, remainder taken from reference TRBV7-9 and TRBJ2-3, is DTGVSQNPRHKITKRGQNVTFRCDPISEHNRLYWYRQTLGQGPEFLTYFQNEAQLEKSRLLSDRFSAERPKGSFSTLEIQRTEQGDSAMYLCASSPRGRLATDTQYFGPGTRLTVL.

This clone was observed a few times. V and J are TRBV27 and TRBJ1-5; no clear D. This CDR3 is built from 13 residues. Germline lookup yields CDR1 MNHEY and CDR2 SMNVEV (reference sequence). V lost 4 bases to trimming and J lost 7 bases, with 11 bases between them. The CDR3 reads CASSSAGEQPQHF. In nucleotides, the CDR3 is TGTGCCAGCAGTTCGGCAGGCGAACAGCCCCAGCATTTT.

The rearrangement joins TRBV28 to TRBJ2-1, with TRBD2 identical over 13 bases. The germline V gene encodes CDR1 MDHEN and CDR2 SYDVKM. The CDR3 has 17 residues. The V gene end was trimmed by 11 bases and the J gene end by 5 bases; junction bases not matched to a gene: 15. CDR3 region: CAAGGTSGTFLHNEQFF. The CDR3 region has the DNA TGTGCCGCAGGCGGGACTAGCGGGACTTTTCTTCACAATGAGCAGTTCTTC. The entire variable domain, with the rest obtained from reference TRBV28 and TRBJ2-1, is as follows: DVKVTQSSRYLVKRTGEKVFLECVQDMDHENMFWYRQDPGLGLRLIYFSYDVKMKEKGDIPEGYSVSREKKERFSLILESASTNQTSMYLCAAGGTSGTFLHNEQFFGPGTRLTVL.

The chain employs TRBV2 and TRBJ2-2; tentative D call: TRBD1 (6 bases). CDR1 and CDR2 from the germline V gene are SNHLY and FYNNEI. Trimming pared 6 bases from V and 4 bases from J, leaving 15 bases between. CDR3 length: 15 residues. CDR3 bases: TGTGCCAGCAGGCCCCGGGACACAGGCACCGGGGAGCTGTTTTTT. This gives the protein CASRPRDTGTGELFF.

The chain employs TRBV28 and TRBJ2-7, with TRBD1 matching over 7 bases. The CDR3 has 15 residues. The J segment lost 4 bases and the V segment lost 5 bases, leaving 11 bases of the junction unmatched. The germline gives CDR1 MDHEN, CDR2 SYDVKM. CDR3 DNA sequence: TGTGCCAGCAGTACAACGACAGGGCGGAATTACGAGCAGTACTTC. It codes for CASSTTTGRNYEQYF.

This clone was seen just once. The genes are TRBV2 and TRBJ2-7, with 10 bases aligning to TRBD2. The CDR3 runs to 14 residues. The germline V gene has CDR1 SNHLY and CDR2 FYNNEI. With V trimmed by 6 bases and J by 3 bases, 5 bases remained unmatched. In nucleotides, the CDR3 is TGTGCCAGCAGCCAGACTAGCGGGCACTACGAGCAGTACTTC. Its protein product is CASSQTSGHYEQYF.

This chain joins TRBV18 and TRBJ1-2; 8 bases agree with TRBD1. Germline CDR1 KGHSH, CDR2 LQKENI. The V and J ends lost 3 bases and 4 bases, in that order; junction bases with no gene match: 13. The CDR3 runs to 17 residues. CDR3 loop: CASSPTDRDRLFYGYTF. CDR3 in DNA: TGTGCCAGCTCACCGACGGACAGGGACCGACTTTTCTATGGCTACACCTTC.

This chain's CDR3 is CASSYPKTGGTEAFF. In nucleotides, the CDR3 is TGTGCCAGCAGTTACCCAAAGACAGGGGGCACTGAAGCTTTCTTT. The chain uses TRBV6-5 and TRBJ1-1; 9 positions agree with TRBD1. CDR3 size: 15 residues. CDR1 MNHEY and CDR2 SVGAGI come from the germline V gene. V was pared by 2 bases and J by 4 bases, with 5 bases of the junction left unmatched.

The sample holds a few counts of this clone. The rearrangement uses TRBV19 and TRBJ1-2; no clear D. V lost 8 bases and J lost 5, with 21 bases in between. CDR1 and CDR2 from the germline V gene are LNHDA and SQIVND (reference sequence). CDR3 length: 15 residues. The CDR3 DNA sequence: TGTGCCAGTTCGACCCCCGGGAGGGCCCTTTATGGCTACACCTTC. This translates into CASSTPGRALYGYTF. The full variable domain, with the rest looked up from reference TRBV19 and TRBJ1-2, is DGGITQSPKYLFRKEGQNVTLSCEQNLNHDAMYWYRQDPGQGLRLIYYSQIVNDFQKGDIAEGYSVSREKKESFPLTVTSAQKNPTAFYLCASSTPGRALYGYTFGSGTRLTVV.

The V and J genes are TRBV5-1 and TRBJ1-4, with 9 nucleotides matching TRBD1. J gave up 8 bases and V 4 bases, and 9 bases lay outside the gene matches. CDR3 length: 15 amino acids. Germline V gene lookup returns CDR1 SGHRS and CDR2 YFSETQ. The DNA for the CDR3 is TGCGCCAGCAGCCCCTGGGACGGACAGGGGGAAAAACTGTTTTTT. It codes for CASSPWDGQGEKLFF.

This CDR3 reads CASMGTGVFTGELFF. In DNA, the CDR3 is TGTGCCAGCATGGGGACAGGAGTTTTCACCGGGGAGCTGTTTTTT. The chain recombines TRBV6-1 with TRBJ2-2; 8 bases align to TRBD1. Germline CDR1 is MNHNS and CDR2 is SASEGT. The CDR3 has 15 amino acids. J was trimmed by 4 bases and V by 7 bases; bases with no gene match: 8.

The CDR3 DNA is TGTGCCAGCAGTTTATGGGCCGTTAATAGCAATCAGCCCCAGCATTTT. It translates to CASSLWAVNSNQPQHF. The rearrangement links TRBV28 to TRBJ1-5; the D is unclear. This CDR3 comprises 16 residues. V was pared by 0 bases and J by 0 bases, with 9 bases between. Germline CDR1 is MDHEN and CDR2 is SYDVKM.

The CDR3 DNA is TGTGCCAGCTCAGAAGTGGGCGAAAAACTGTTTTTT. Translating it yields CASSEVGEKLFF. The J gene is TRBJ1-4, the V gene TRBV18; D gene uncertain. The CDR3 spans 12 residues. The V end lost 5 bases, the J end lost 8 bases, and 9 bases lay between the germline ends. Germline CDR1 is KGHSH and CDR2 is LQKENI.

The V and J genes are TRBV6-5 and TRBJ1-6; a possible D gene is TRBD1 (5 bases). Trimming took off 2 bases at V and 5 bases at J, with 10 bases between the two ends. The length of the CDR3 is 15 residues. Germline V lookup: CDR1 MNHEY, CDR2 SVGAGI. The CDR3 sequence is CASSYRGVNNSPLHF. DNA of the CDR3: TGTGCCAGCAGTTACCGGGGGGTGAATAATTCACCCCTCCACTTT.

This clone was counted only a few times. The chain uses TRBV4-1 and TRBJ2-2; D remains ambiguous. The germline V gene has CDR1 MGHRA and CDR2 YSYEKL. V dropped 3 bases and J dropped 0 bases, with 11 bases sitting between them. This CDR3 has 16 residues. CDR3 sequence reads: CASSQAALSNTGELFF. CDR3 coding DNA: TGCGCCAGCAGCCAGGCCGCACTATCGAACACCGGGGAGCTGTTTTTT.

In this sample, this clone turned up a few times. The chain is built from TRBV5-1 and TRBJ2-2; D is perhaps TRBD1 (5 bases). Germline V CDR1 and CDR2: SGHRS, YFSETQ. This CDR3 has 14 residues. V was pared by 4 bases and J by 7 bases, with 14 bases between. CDR3 nucleotides: TGCGCCAGCAGCCTCAGGGTAGCCATCGGGGAGCTGTTTTTT. Protein sequence: CASSLRVAIGELFF.

In its sample, this clone was seen a few times. CDR3 sequence: CASTDRADYGYTF. For the CDR3, the DNA is TGTGCCAGCACCGACAGGGCTGACTATGGCTACACCTTC. The chain employs TRBV5-6 and TRBJ1-2; 7 bases line up with TRBD1. Germline CDR1 SGHDT, CDR2 YYEEEE. CDR3 length equals 13 residues. The J segment lost 3 bases and the V segment lost 6 bases, leaving 5 bases of the junction unmatched.

In the case of this clone: One end of the junction is discordant with germline, which a read error may explain. The V and J genes are TRBV28 and TRBJ2-4; perhaps TRBD2 as D (5 bases). This CDR3 has 14 amino acids. Per the germline V gene, CDR1 is MDHEN and CDR2 is SYDVKM. The CDR3 protein is CASRLDRTGGPPVF. The CDR3 DNA is TGTGCCAGCAGGTTAGACCGGACTGGTGGCCCGCCGGTCTTC. The variable domain in full, with the rest retrieved from reference TRBV28 and TRBJ2-4, is DVKVTQSSRYLVKRTGEKVFLECVQDMDHENMFWYRQDPGLGLRLIYFSYDVKMKEKGDIPEGYSVSREKKERFSLILESASTNQTSMYLCASRLDRTGGPPVFGAGTRLSVL.

There are a few counts of this clone. V gene TRBV28 combines with J gene TRBJ2-7; 8 bases are a match to TRBD2. J gave up 2 bases and V 4 bases, and 7 bases lay outside the gene matches. The CDR3 sequence is 15 residues long. The germline V gene has CDR1 MDHEN and CDR2 SYDVKM. CDR3 sequence: CASSSSSGGTYEQYF. CDR3 sequence (DNA): TGTGCCAGCAGTTCATCGAGCGGGGGCACCTACGAGCAGTACTTC. The full variable domain, rest sourced from reference TRBV28 and TRBJ2-7, is DVKVTQSSRYLVKRTGEKVFLECVQDMDHENMFWYRQDPGLGLRLIYFSYDVKMKEKGDIPEGYSVSREKKERFSLILESASTNQTSMYLCASSSSSGGTYEQYFGPGTRLTVT.

This chain connects TRBV2 to TRBJ2-1, with TRBD1 as a possible D gene (6 bases). The CDR3 extends over 12 amino acids. Trimming shortened V by 2 bases and J by 10 bases, and 9 bases separated the two germline ends. The germline CDR1 and CDR2 sequences are SNHLY and FYNNEI. CDR3 sequence: CASSEYGTEQFF. The CDR3, as DNA: TGTGCCAGCAGTGAATATGGGACAGAGCAGTTCTTC.

The rearrangement joins TRBV28 to TRBJ2-7; 7 bases align to TRBD1. This CDR3 is 15 amino acids long. Germline values: CDR1 MDHEN, CDR2 SYDVKM. Trimming took 6 bases from V and 2 from J; bases not matched to a gene: 10. Here the CDR3 DNA reads TGTGCCAGCAGGGAGTTCAGGGGGTCCACCTACGAGCAGTACTTC. This codes for CASREFRGSTYEQYF.

The rearrangement joins TRBV6-1 to TRBJ1-6; tentatively, D is TRBD1 (5 bases). V lost 4 bases and J lost 4, with 17 bases in between. The germline V gene encodes CDR1 MNHNS and CDR2 SASEGT. The CDR3 runs 17 residues. CDR3 bases: TGTGCCAGCAGTGGGGGCCCCCGGACCCGATATAATTCACCCCTCCACTTT. It codes for CASSGGPRTRYNSPLHF.

The chain is built from TRBV4-1 and TRBJ2-7; 10 positions match TRBD2. CDR1 and CDR2 (germline): MGHRA, YSYEKL. This CDR3 contains 16 residues. The V segment lost 1 base and the J segment 6 bases; nucleotides outside the gene matches: 9. CDR3: CASSQGRSGRALEQYF. As DNA, the CDR3 is TGCGCCAGCAGCCAAGGAAGGAGCGGGAGGGCCCTCGAGCAGTACTTC.

This chain joins TRBV4-1 and TRBJ2-7; D remains ambiguous. The CDR3 has 18 amino acids. Germline V gene sequence: CDR1 MGHRA, CDR2 YSYEKL. The V and J ends lost 0 bases and 2 bases respectively, with 20 bases between them. Here the CDR3 reads CASSQDQTATPDPYEQYF. CDR3 DNA: TGCGCCAGCAGCCAAGATCAAACAGCCACTCCAGACCCCTACGAGCAGTACTTC.